This T cell receptor (beta chain) was captured in a study of shared clonotypes between healthy human individuals. Sequencing used immunoSEQ multiplex PCR; TCRdb keeps in-frame clones, though not all of them. The table includes 550,000 to 850,000 clones, around 72% detected once. The receptor comes from a woman aged 25 to 39 in good health. The material sequenced was memory CD4+ T cells sorted from blood. Subset: CD45RA-negative fraction.

The CDR3 nucleotides are TGTGCCAGCCGCCGCTCCCCGCATGGCTACACCTTC. It specifies CASRRSPHGYTF. The chain uses TRBV11-2 and TRBJ1-2; D gene ambiguous. V dropped 8 bases and J dropped 6 bases, with 13 bases sitting between them. Germline V gene sequence: CDR1 SGHAT, CDR2 FQNNGV. This CDR3 is 12 amino acids long.